Listed below are T cell receptor beta chains from one sample, sequenced in a study of shared clonotypes between healthy human individuals. Produced via immunoSEQ multiplex PCR; TCRdb's table is partial and in-frame only. Among roughly 1 million clones listed, more than 65% were seen once. The sequenced sample was memory CD4+ T cells sorted from blood. The receptors stem from a man younger than 30 in good health. Each CDR3 is given with its conserved first and last residue. A D gene is named only where the DNA matches it firmly. Part of the rows lack a size; the others show once, few, many or a class for expanded clones.

>TRBV5-4|TRBD2|TRBJ2-2|NA
CASSLVAGANTGELFF
TGTGCCAGCAGCTTGGTGGCGGGGGCGAACACCGGGGAGCTGTTTTTT
>TRBV5-6|NA|TRBJ1-4|NA
CASSQTMGRREKLFF
TGTGCCAGCAGCCAAACCATGGGTCGTCGTGAAAAACTGTTTTTT
>TRBV7-9|TRBD1|TRBJ1-1|NA
CASSFVGSVGQGNTEAFF
TGTGCCAGCAGCTTCGTTGGGTCGGTGGGACAGGGGAACACTGAAGCTTTCTTT
>TRBV2|NA|TRBJ2-5|NA
CAIPPKSASETQYF
TGTGCCATCCCCCCGAAGAGTGCCTCAGAGACCCAGTACTTC
>TRBV11-2|TRBD2|TRBJ2-2|NA
CASSPLAGEGTGELFF
TGTGCCAGCAGCCCGTTAGCGGGAGAGGGGACCGGGGAGCTGTTTTTT
>TRBV4-1|TRBD1|TRBJ2-7|NA
CASRDALRDSSYEQYF
TGCGCCAGCAGGGACGCGCTACGGGACAGTTCCTACGAGCAGTACTTC
>TRBV14|NA|TRBJ2-5|NA
CASSQAGQGARGTQYF
TGTGCCAGCAGCCAAGCGGGCCAAGGGGCCCGGGGGACCCAGTACTTC
>TRBV4-3|NA|TRBJ2-7|NA
CASSQDLGSVSEQYF
TGCGCCAGCAGCCAAGATCTAGGGTCGGTCAGCGAGCAGTACTTC
>TRBV5-6|NA|TRBJ1-6|NA
CASSHTLAYNSPLHF
TGTGCCAGCAGCCATACGTTGGCCTATAATTCACCCCTCCACTTT
>TRBV28|TRBD2|TRBJ2-1|few
CASGTSGGRALGQFF
TGTGCCAGCGGTACTAGCGGGGGGCGGGCGTTAGGGCAGTTCTTC
>TRBV5-5|TRBD1|TRBJ1-4|NA
CASSLHRQGSTNEKLFF
TGTGCCAGCAGCCTTCACCGACAGGGATCAACTAATGAAAAACTGTTTTTT
>TRBV7-2|TRBD2|TRBJ2-5|NA
CASSLAASGKETQYF
TGTGCCAGCAGCTTAGCGGCTAGCGGAAAAGAGACCCAGTACTTC
>TRBV6-5|NA|TRBJ2-1|NA
CASSTRQLNEQFF
TGTGCCAGCAGTACGCGGCAACTTAATGAGCAGTTCTTC
>TRBV7-6|NA|TRBJ2-3|NA
CASSWEGSSTDTQYF
TGTGCCAGCAGCTGGGAAGGCTCTAGCACAGATACGCAGTATTTT
>TRBV6-5|TRBD2|TRBJ2-7|NA
CASSSWVGEGEQYF
TGTGCCAGCAGCTCGTGGGTAGGGGAGGGTGAGCAGTACTTC
>TRBV7-2|TRBD1|TRBJ2-2|NA
CASSSQGAIGELFF
TGTGCCAGCAGTTCTCAGGGGGCGATCGGGGAGCTGTTTTTT
>TRBV28|NA|TRBJ1-1|NA
CASSLWSMNTEAFF
TGTGCCAGCAGTTTATGGAGCATGAACACTGAAGCTTTCTTT
>TRBV11-3|NA|TRBJ2-3|once
CASSLGGTTTDTQYF
TGTGCCAGCAGCTTAGGTGGGACCACTACAGATACGCAGTATTTT
>TRBV2|NA|TRBJ2-1|few
CASKTLTTFYNEQFF
TGTGCCAGCAAGACCCTCACAACCTTTTACAATGAGCAGTTCTTC
>TRBV30|NA|TRBJ2-5|NA
CAWGGGETQYF
TGTGCCTGGGGAGGAGGAGAGACCCAGTACTTC
>TRBV2|NA|TRBJ1-4|once
CASSLGGGATNEKLFF
TGTGCCAGCAGTCTGGGGGGTGGTGCGACTAATGAAAAACTGTTTTTT
>TRBV5-4|NA|TRBJ1-1|NA
CASSLEVVGTEAFF
TGTGCCAGCAGCTTGGAAGTAGTAGGGACTGAAGCTTTCTTT
>TRBV4-3|NA|TRBJ2-7|NA
CASSQDNSVRRYEQYF
TGCGCCAGCAGCCAAGATAATTCGGTGCGCCGATACGAGCAGTACTTC
>TRBV5-5|NA|TRBJ2-5|NA
CASSLDGGGETQYF
TGTGCCAGCAGCTTGGACGGGGGAGGAGAGACCCAGTACTTC